The 18 T cell receptor beta chains listed next were all sequenced from one sample in a study of shared clonotypes between healthy human individuals (dated by TCRdb to 2019 to 2021). CD8 naive samples consisted of CD45RO-negative cells that were positively selected for CCR7, yielding a CD45RA+CCR7+ population without TemRA cells. The library came from the immunoSEQ multiplex PCR assay. TCRdb provides this immuneACCESS table in a form limited to in-frame rearrangements. Some clones are lacking; in checked studies, under half of them reflect an unresolved V gene, and why the rest are absent is not known. For this sample there are roughly 770,000 clones; 90% to 98% appear just once. The ten largest clonotypes hold about 0.25% of the sample. Sample: naive CD8+ T cells sorted from blood. The sample's cell subset or site label is to be understood as: CD45RA+CCR7+. Receptors originate from a man aged 30-40 years in good health.

V is TRBV7-6 and J is TRBJ2-7, with D tentatively TRBD2 (6 bases). This CDR3 has 15 residues. CDR1 and CDR2 (germline): SGHVS, FNYEAQ. Trimming took off 2 bases at V and 2 bases at J, with 13 bases between the two ends. CDR3 nucleotide sequence: TGTGCCAGCAGCTTATCTAGCGCCAAGACCTACGAGCAGTACTTC. This translates into CASSLSSAKTYEQYF.

V usage is TRBV11-3 and J usage is TRBJ2-7; D unclear. Per the germline V gene, CDR1 is SGHNT and CDR2 is YENEEA. Trimming shortened V by 8 bases and J by 0 bases, and 11 bases separated the two germline ends. This CDR3 region has 13 residues. DNA of the CDR3: TGTGCCAGCGCTCTCTCGAACTCCTACGAGCAGTACTTC. Translating gives CASALSNSYEQYF.

V is TRBV2 and J is TRBJ2-7; 10 positions match TRBD2. Unmatched junction bases numbered 4, after V lost 2 bases and J lost 0 bases. Germline values: CDR1 SNHLY, CDR2 FYNNEI. The CDR3 spans 16 residues. The DNA for the CDR3 is TGTGCCAGCAGTGAACTTAGCGGGGGGTCCTCCTACGAGCAGTACTTC. Its translation: CASSELSGGSSYEQYF. Full variable domain (outside the CDR3, taken from reference TRBV2 and TRBJ2-7): EPEVTQTPSHQVTQMGQEVILRCVPISNHLYFYWYRQILGQKVEFLVSFYNNEISEKSEIFDDQFSVERPDGSNFTLKIRSTKLEDSAMYFCASSELSGGSSYEQYFGPGTRLTVT.

The chain uses TRBV9 and TRBJ2-2, with D hard to call. From germline, CDR1 is SGDLS and CDR2 YYNGEE. The CDR3 totals 11 residues. V was shortened by 6 bases and J by 5 bases, with 5 bases between the two germline ends. CDR3 region: CASTLTGELFF. As DNA, the CDR3 is TGTGCCAGCACCCTGACCGGGGAGCTGTTTTTT.

This rearrangement joins TRBV7-9 to TRBJ2-1, with 10 nucleotides matching TRBD2. V dropped 1 base and J dropped 8; count of bases not matched to a gene: 5. Germline V gene lookup returns CDR1 SEHNR and CDR2 FQNEAQ (reference sequence). CDR3 length: 15 amino acids. The CDR3 loop is CASSLGAAGGDEQFF. CDR3 in DNA: TGTGCCAGCAGCTTAGGGGCAGCGGGAGGGGATGAGCAGTTCTTC.

This chain joins TRBV7-9 and TRBJ2-7; D may be TRBD2 (6 bases). The CDR3 loop spans 14 amino acids. Trimming took 8 bases from V and 2 from J, leaving 16 bases between them. Per the germline V gene, CDR1 is SEHNR and CDR2 is FQNEAQ (reference sequence). The CDR3 sequence is CASGSGLLTYEQYF. DNA for the CDR3: TGTGCCAGCGGTTCGGGACTCCTAACCTACGAGCAGTACTTC.

The rearrangement joins TRBV5-1 to TRBJ1-2, with a possible D match to TRBD1 (6 bases). CDR1 is SGHRS and CDR2 is YFSETQ in the germline V gene. The CDR3 length is 14 residues. Trimming cost V 5 bases and J 3 bases, with 14 bases left between them. The CDR3 region is CASRTGQSDYGYTF. The CDR3 bases are TGCGCCAGCAGAACCGGACAGAGTGACTATGGCTACACCTTC.

The chain carries TRBV7-9 and TRBJ2-1; a possible D gene is TRBD1 (5 bases). In germline, CDR1 is SEHNR, CDR2 FQNEAQ (reference sequence). Trimming cost V 5 bases and J 0 bases, with 11 bases left between them. This CDR3 has 15 amino acids. This CDR3 is CASSKFQGSYNEQFF. The CDR3 nucleotides read TGTGCCAGCAGCAAGTTCCAGGGCTCCTACAATGAGCAGTTCTTC.

V usage is TRBV7-9 and J usage is TRBJ1-1, with D hard to call. The length of the CDR3 is 15 residues. CDR1 and CDR2 (germline): SEHNR, FQNEAQ (reference sequence). The V and J ends lost 1 base and 4 bases respectively, with 13 bases between them. Here the CDR3 DNA reads TGTGCCAGCAGCTTAGGGATCGGATTATCCACTGAAGCTTTCTTT. Translating gives CASSLGIGLSTEAFF.

Written as DNA, the CDR3 is TGTGCCAGCAGTCAAGACAGGGCGTATGGCTACACCTTC. The encoded protein is CASSQDRAYGYTF. The genes are TRBV28 and TRBJ1-2; 7 bases are shared with TRBD1. V was clipped by 5 bases and J by 5 bases; unmatched bases: 5. The CDR3 consists of 13 residues. Per germline, CDR1 MDHEN and CDR2 SYDVKM.

The rearrangement links TRBV15 to TRBJ2-5; 7 bases fit TRBD1. CDR1 LNHNV and CDR2 YYDKDF come from the germline V gene (reference sequence). The CDR3 has 15 residues. The V gene end was trimmed by 2 bases and the J gene end by 3 bases; junction bases not matched to a gene: 6. CDR3 sequence (DNA): TGTGCCACCAGCAGACCCAGGGACAGCAAAGAGACCCAGTACTTC. Its translation: CATSRPRDSKETQYF.

The J gene is TRBJ2-7, the V gene TRBV19; no reliable D call. Germline loops: CDR1 LNHDA, CDR2 SQIVND (reference sequence). V gave up 1 base and J gave up 6 bases, with 4 bases separating them. The CDR3 totals 11 residues. Here the CDR3 reads CASSIGREQYF. CDR3 sequence (DNA): TGTGCCAGTAGTATAGGGCGCGAGCAGTACTTC.

The chain joins TRBV27 to TRBJ1-4; 9 nucleotides align to TRBD1. V was clipped by 2 bases and J by 6 bases; unmatched bases: 7. The CDR3 totals 16 residues. The germline V gene encodes CDR1 MNHEY and CDR2 SMNVEV (reference sequence). CDR3 protein: CASSLGGTGTDEKLFF. Written as DNA, the CDR3 is TGTGCCAGCAGTTTAGGGGGGACAGGGACGGATGAAAAACTGTTTTTT.

The chain employs TRBV19 and TRBJ2-1, with 14 bases aligning to TRBD2. Germline V gene sequence: CDR1 LNHDA, CDR2 SQIVND (reference sequence). CDR3 length: 18 residues. V gave up 6 bases and J gave up 0 bases; unmatched junction bases: 7. CDR3 protein: CASSRLAGGISSYNEQFF. The CDR3 nucleotides are TGTGCCAGTAGCCGACTAGCGGGAGGGATTAGCTCCTACAATGAGCAGTTCTTC.

The chain employs TRBV27 and TRBJ2-1; TRBD2 is a possible D gene (5 bases). Trimming pared 8 bases from V and 6 bases from J, leaving 8 bases between. The CDR3 has 11 residues. Germline V gene lookup returns CDR1 MNHEY and CDR2 SMNVEV (reference sequence). The CDR3 coding sequence is TGTGCCAGCCATCGGGGCAATGAGCAGTTCTTC. It specifies CASHRGNEQFF.

The chain is built from TRBV13 and TRBJ2-2; D remains ambiguous. This CDR3 region has 13 residues. Trimming left V 0 bases short and J 1 base short, with 0 bases between. CDR1 is PRHDT and CDR2 is FYEKMQ in the germline V gene (reference sequence). The DNA for the CDR3 is TGTGCCAGCAGCTTAGGGAACACCGGGGAGCTGTTTTTT. This encodes CASSLGNTGELFF.

The chain employs TRBV7-9 and TRBJ2-1, with a possible D match to TRBD2 (6 bases). The V gene's germline CDR1 is SEHNR and CDR2 FQNEAQ (reference sequence). Trimming stripped 6 bases from V and 7 bases from J, with 16 bases between. The CDR3 runs 14 residues. CDR3 sequence: CASRPARDSNEQFF. In DNA, the CDR3 is TGTGCCAGCAGACCAGCTAGGGACTCAAATGAGCAGTTCTTC. Full variable domain (missing parts from reference TRBV7-9 and TRBJ2-1): DTGVSQNPRHKITKRGQNVTFRCDPISEHNRLYWYRQTLGQGPEFLTYFQNEAQLEKSRLLSDRFSAERPKGSFSTLEIQRTEQGDSAMYLCASRPARDSNEQFFGPGTRLTVL.

V usage is TRBV29-1 and J usage is TRBJ2-1; 9 bases line up with TRBD1. The germline V gene encodes CDR1 SQVTM and CDR2 ANQGSEA. Trimming at V came to 7 bases and at J to 2 bases, leaving 6 bases not matched to a gene. The CDR3 has 14 amino acids. CDR3 residues: CSAGRQGAYNEQFF. CDR3 nucleotide sequence: TGCAGCGCCGGTCGACAGGGGGCCTACAATGAGCAGTTCTTC.